Presented here are 28 T cell receptor beta chains from one specimen sequenced in a study of cytomegalovirus exposure and HLA in healthy donors. PCR primers comprised 60 Vbeta and 13 Jbeta primers. Sequencing was performed with immunoSEQ multiplex PCR; in TCRdb, only in-frame clones are kept and a portion is missing. The table includes about 130,000 clones, approximately 82% detected once. The sequenced material came from PBMCs. The receptors stem from a man aged 50 or older in good health and CMV-seronegative.

The V call is TRBV6-5, the J call TRBJ2-1, with 11 bases matching TRBD2. With 4 bases clipped from V and 1 base from J, the junction kept 3 bases outside the gene matches. This CDR3 has 16 amino acids. Per germline, CDR1 MNHEY and CDR2 SVGAGI. CDR3 bases: TGTGCCAGCAGTTCAAGACTAGCGGGGTCCTACAATGAGCAGTTCTTC. Translation gives CASSSRLAGSYNEQFF.

The chain combines TRBV9 with TRBJ2-5, with a weak D call TRBD2 (6 bases). The length of the CDR3 is 15 residues. V was cut by 0 bases and J by 2 bases, with 11 bases left in between. Germline V gives CDR1 SGDLS, CDR2 YYNGEE. The CDR3 DNA reads as TGTGCCAGCAGCGTAGAGGGACTGTTGCAAGAGACCCAGTACTTC. Its translation: CASSVEGLLQETQYF.

The genes are TRBV27 and TRBJ2-7; D is perhaps TRBD1 (5 bases). CDR1 is MNHEY and CDR2 is SMNVEV in the germline V gene (reference sequence). This CDR3 contains 15 residues. V lost 6 bases to trimming and J lost 5 bases, with 20 bases between them. Here the CDR3 reads CASSPSRVGSHEQYF. CDR3 coding DNA: TGTGCCAGCAGCCCCTCCAGGGTGGGGTCCCACGAGCAGTACTTC.

The rearrangement links TRBV9 to TRBJ2-1, with D tentatively TRBD2 (6 bases). Germline CDR1 reads SGDLS; CDR2 reads YYNGEE. The CDR3 is 16 residues long. With 4 bases removed from V and 15 bases from J, the gap between germline ends came to 29 bases. The CDR3 loop is CASSPSGSLRGGYPFF. The CDR3 nucleotides read TGTGCCAGCAGCCCCTCGGGCAGCCTGCGGGGCGGCTATCCGTTCTTC. The complete variable domain, with remaining parts taken from reference TRBV9 and TRBJ2-1, reads DSGVTQTPKHLITATGQRVTLRCSPRSGDLSVYWYQQSLDQGLQFLIQYYNGEERAKGNILERFSAQQFPDLHSELNLSSLELGDSALYFCASSPSGSLRGGYPFFGPGTRLTVL.

Concerning this clone itself: The sample holds other DNA sequences that translate to the same CDR3. The gene calls are TRBV4-3 and TRBJ1-1; TRBD1 is a possible D gene (6 bases). Germline V gives CDR1 LGHNA, CDR2 YSLEER. CDR3 length equals 15 residues. V was pared by 0 bases and J by 1 base, with 9 bases between. CDR3 DNA sequence: TGCGCCAGCAGCCAAGACGGGACACAGAACACTGAAGCTTTCTTT. Translating gives CASSQDGTQNTEAFF.

For this clone: The same CDR3 is also encoded by other DNA sequences in this sample. V and J are TRBV5-6 and TRBJ2-1; D may be TRBD1 (6 bases). Per germline, CDR1 SGHDT and CDR2 YYEEEE. V lost 4 bases, J lost 3 bases, and 17 bases lay in between. The CDR3 is made up of 16 amino acids. CDR3 nucleotides: TGTGCCAGCAGCCTGACAGGAGCCAATCTCTACAATGAGCAGTTCTTC. It translates to CASSLTGANLYNEQFF.

The gene calls are TRBV6-5 and TRBJ2-2; 7 bases match TRBD1. Per the germline V gene, CDR1 is MNHEY and CDR2 is SVGAGI. J lost 4 bases, V lost 4 bases, and 9 bases had no gene match. The CDR3 runs to 16 residues. Written as DNA, the CDR3 is TGTGCCAGCAGTTCGACAGGGTTCTCGGTCACCGGGGAGCTGTTTTTT. Its protein is CASSSTGFSVTGELFF.

The chain uses TRBV30 and TRBJ2-5; TRBD2 might be the D (7 bases). This CDR3 is 11 amino acids long. In germline, CDR1 is GTSNPN, CDR2 SVGIG (reference sequence). V dropped 5 bases and J dropped 11 bases, with 15 bases sitting between them. The CDR3 DNA follows: TGTGCCTGGGACTGGGAGGGGGAGCAGTACTTC. This encodes CAWDWEGEQYF.

The rearrangement links TRBV2 to TRBJ2-2; D is perhaps TRBD2 (6 bases). The germline gives CDR1 SNHLY, CDR2 FYNNEI. The CDR3 is made up of 15 amino acids. V gave up 6 bases and J gave up 1 base, with 12 bases separating them. The CDR3 sequence: CASRGTDGNTGELFF. The CDR3, as DNA: TGTGCCAGCAGGGGGACTGATGGGAACACCGGGGAGCTGTTTTTT.

This chain connects TRBV7-9 to TRBJ2-7, with D perhaps TRBD2 (5 bases). V shed 1 base and J shed 7 bases, with 8 bases lying between them. The CDR3 has 12 residues. The germline gives CDR1 SEHNR, CDR2 FQNEAQ (reference sequence). The CDR3 reads CASSLGGLEQYF. The CDR3 DNA is TGTGCCAGCAGCTTAGGAGGGTTGGAGCAGTACTTC. The full variable domain, completed using reference TRBV7-9 and TRBJ2-7, is DTGVSQNPRHKITKRGQNVTFRCDPISEHNRLYWYRQTLGQGPEFLTYFQNEAQLEKSRLLSDRFSAERPKGSFSTLEIQRTEQGDSAMYLCASSLGGLEQYFGPGTRLTVT.

CDR3 DNA: TGTGCCTGGAGAAGGACAGGGCTAACCTACGAGCAGTACTTC. Translation: CAWRRTGLTYEQYF. This sequence joins TRBV30 and TRBJ2-7; 8 bases map to TRBD1. The V segment lost 3 bases and the J segment 2 bases; nucleotides outside the gene matches: 6. The CDR3 covers 14 residues. Germline-derived CDR1 and CDR2 are GTSNPN and SVGIG (reference sequence).

This chain links TRBV15 with TRBJ2-2; 7 bases line up with TRBD2. Germline loops: CDR1 LNHNV, CDR2 YYDKDF (reference sequence). V was pared by 1 base and J by 4 bases, with 6 bases of the junction left unmatched. CDR3 length equals 16 residues. The CDR3 loop is CATSRGLSGVTGELFF. CDR3 coding DNA: TGTGCCACCAGCAGAGGTTTAAGCGGGGTCACCGGGGAGCTGTTTTTT.

This chain uses TRBV19 with TRBJ2-5, with TRBD2 matching over 7 bases. The CDR3 contains 13 residues. The ends lost 4 bases at V and 5 bases at J; junction bases unmatched: 4. Germline V gives CDR1 LNHDA, CDR2 SQIVND (reference sequence). The CDR3 nucleotides are TGTGCCAGTAGTAACGGACTAGGGGAGACCCAGTACTTC. Translated: CASSNGLGETQYF.

This clone was seen a handful of times. The V gene is TRBV27, the J gene TRBJ2-7; TRBD2 agrees at 11 bases. This CDR3 comprises 14 residues. The V gene end was trimmed by 6 bases and the J gene end by 1 base; junction bases not matched to a gene: 2. The germline V gene encodes CDR1 MNHEY and CDR2 SMNVEV (reference sequence). DNA for the CDR3: TGTGCCAGCAGAAGACTAGCGGGATCCTACGAGCAGTACTTC. It translates to CASRRLAGSYEQYF.

The V gene is TRBV27, the J gene TRBJ2-1, with TRBD2 matching 7 bases. Germline values: CDR1 MNHEY, CDR2 SMNVEV (reference sequence). This CDR3 has 13 amino acids. V lost 8 bases to trimming and J lost 7 bases; unmatched junction nucleotides: 8. CDR3 in DNA: TGTGCCAGCCAGGGAGGGCCCGGAAATGAGCAGTTCTTC. Its translation: CASQGGPGNEQFF.

The rearrangement links TRBV19 to TRBJ1-1; TRBD1 agrees at 10 bases. The CDR3 runs to 14 residues. V trimming: 4 bases; J trimming: 10 bases; junction bases outside the gene matches: 9. Per the germline V gene, CDR1 is LNHDA and CDR2 is SQIVND (reference sequence). The CDR3 sequence: CASSKGTGAGRAFF. The DNA of the CDR3 is TGTGCCAGTAGTAAGGGGACAGGGGCGGGCCGAGCTTTCTTT. Full variable domain (rest looked up from reference TRBV19 and TRBJ1-1): DGGITQSPKYLFRKEGQNVTLSCEQNLNHDAMYWYRQDPGQGLRLIYYSQIVNDFQKGDIAEGYSVSREKKESFPLTVTSAQKNPTAFYLCASSKGTGAGRAFFGQGTRLTVV.

CDR3 in amino acids: CASSRAWGRDYNEQFF. In DNA, the CDR3 is TGTGCCAGCAGTCGAGCTTGGGGCAGGGATTACAATGAGCAGTTCTTC. The rearrangement links TRBV7-9 to TRBJ2-1; tentatively, D is TRBD1 (5 bases). Germline loops: CDR1 SEHNR, CDR2 FQNEAQ (reference sequence). V lost 6 bases, J lost 4 bases, and 19 bases lay in between. The CDR3 has 16 amino acids.

V is TRBV9 and J is TRBJ2-7, with D possibly being TRBD2 (6 bases). The CDR3 extends over 18 amino acids. Trimming took 0 bases from V and 2 from J, leaving 21 bases between them. Germline assignment: CDR1 SGDLS and CDR2 YYNGEE. The CDR3 sequence is CASSVAGTEGRSPYEQYF. The CDR3 nucleotides are TGTGCCAGCAGCGTAGCTGGGACGGAGGGACGGAGTCCCTACGAGCAGTACTTC.

The chain joins TRBV27 to TRBJ2-3, with TRBD2 matching over 8 bases. Germline trimming cut 3 bases from V and 11 bases from J; bases unmatched to any gene: 4. CDR1 is MNHEY and CDR2 is SMNVEV in the germline V gene (reference sequence). This CDR3 has 12 residues. The CDR3 reads CASSFLAGLQYF. DNA of the CDR3: TGTGCCAGCAGTTTCTTAGCGGGGCTGCAGTATTTT.

The chain uses TRBV5-6 and TRBJ1-2, with D unclear. This CDR3 has 13 amino acids. Between the trimmed V and J ends, which lost 0 bases and 5 bases, there was a span of 8 bases. Germline V gene sequence: CDR1 SGHDT, CDR2 YYEEEE. The chain's CDR3 is CASSLGRLYGYTF. DNA for the CDR3: TGTGCCAGCAGCTTGGGCAGACTGTATGGCTACACCTTC.

The rearrangement links TRBV2 to TRBJ1-2; tentative D call: TRBD1 (5 bases). The V and J ends lost 6 bases and 4 bases respectively, with 21 bases between them. CDR1 SNHLY and CDR2 FYNNEI come from the germline V gene. This CDR3 is built from 16 residues. CDR3 region: CASSLRAPTVPYGYTF. The CDR3 DNA reads TGTGCCAGCAGCTTACGGGCCCCGACAGTTCCCTATGGCTACACCTTC.

The chain combines TRBV2 with TRBJ1-6, with a possible D match to TRBD1 (5 bases). The V end was cut by 5 bases, the J end by 8 bases, with 13 bases between. Germline V gives CDR1 SNHLY, CDR2 FYNNEI. The CDR3 extends over 14 amino acids. The CDR3 sequence is CASSRRDGDSPLHF. As DNA, the CDR3 is TGTGCCAGCAGTCGCAGGGATGGAGATTCACCCCTCCACTTT.

The chain combines TRBV5-6 with TRBJ1-4; 8 bases agree with TRBD1. The ends lost 4 bases at V and 8 bases at J; junction bases unmatched: 10. CDR3 length: 15 amino acids. Germline V lookup: CDR1 SGHDT, CDR2 YYEEEE. CDR3 residues: CASSAGTGGGEKLFF. The CDR3 DNA is TGTGCCAGCAGCGCAGGGACAGGAGGTGGGGAAAAACTGTTTTTT.

A single count supports this clone. This sequence joins TRBV19 and TRBJ1-4; tentatively, D is TRBD1 (6 bases). The CDR3 extends over 14 amino acids. The V end was cut by 8 bases, the J end by 2 bases, with 12 bases between. Per the germline V gene, CDR1 is LNHDA and CDR2 is SQIVND (reference sequence). CDR3 protein: CASSQGWTNEKLFF. The DNA for the CDR3 is TGTGCCAGTTCTCAGGGGTGGACTAATGAAAAACTGTTTTTT.

Only one count was recorded for this clone. The chain recombines TRBV5-4 with TRBJ1-1, with 8 bases identical to TRBD1. The J segment lost 0 bases and the V segment lost 4 bases, leaving 2 bases of the junction unmatched. The germline V gene encodes CDR1 SGHNT and CDR2 YYREEE (reference sequence). The CDR3 is 14 residues long. CDR3 bases: TGTGCCAGCAGCCAGGACAGGGTGAACACTGAAGCTTTCTTT. As protein: CASSQDRVNTEAFF. Together with reference TRBV5-4 and TRBJ1-1, the CDR3 gives the full variable domain: ETGVTQSPTHLIKTRGQQVTLRCSSQSGHNTVSWYQQALGQGPQFIFQYYREEENGRGNFPPRFSGLQFPNYSSELNVNALELDDSALYLCASSQDRVNTEAFFGQGTRLTVV.

Notes on this clone: The sample carries other DNA sequences with the same CDR3. Written as DNA, the CDR3 is TGTGCCAGCAGTGTTAACAGCTCCTACGAGCAGTACTTC. This codes for CASSVNSSYEQYF. The chain uses TRBV25-1 and TRBJ2-7; unclear D gene. Germline assignment: CDR1 MGHDK and CDR2 SYGVNS. This CDR3 region has 13 residues. Trimming pared 4 bases from V and 0 bases from J, leaving 7 bases between.

This clone was seen a single time. The chain has TRBV7-9 and TRBJ2-5; 9 nucleotides agree with TRBD1. The better agreement between TRBJ2-7 and the DNA end casts doubt on the J call. The CDR3 is 17 residues long. The germline V gene has CDR1 SEHNR and CDR2 FQNEAQ (reference sequence). The CDR3, as DNA: TGTGCCAGCAGCTCCACGTGGACCAGACAGGGGGCCTACGAGCAGTACTTC. It translates to CASSSTWTRQGAYEQYF.

This clone occurred once. The rearrangement links TRBV6-5 to TRBJ1-3, with 7 bases identical to TRBD1. V lost 2 bases, J lost 9 bases, and 7 bases stayed unmatched. Germline V gene data show CDR1 as MNHEY and CDR2 as SVGAGI. CDR3 length: 14 residues. CDR3 amino acids: CASSYRDRASTIYF. The CDR3 nucleotides are TGTGCCAGCAGTTACCGGGACAGAGCATCCACCATATATTTT.